These 5 T cell receptor beta chains share one sample of origin, sequenced in a study of shared clonotypes between healthy human individuals. The table came from immunoSEQ multiplex PCR; TCRdb's copy has only in-frame clones and leaves some out. The top ten hold around 0.13% of the sample, which has around 2.3 million clones, approximately 94% seen once. Sequenced material: naive CD4+ T cells sorted from blood. Subset reported: CD45RA+ positively selected. The receptors shown here come from a man between 18 and 35 years old in good health.

This clone was detected only once. The chain links TRBV5-1 to TRBJ2-7; 9 bases are shared with TRBD2. V gave up 2 bases and J gave up 0 bases; unmatched junction bases: 6. The CDR3 runs 16 residues. Germline-derived CDR1 and CDR2 are SGHRS and YFSETQ. The CDR3 is CASSLTGLALSYEQYF. The DNA for the CDR3 is TGCGCCAGCAGCTTAACGGGACTAGCCCTCTCCTACGAGCAGTACTTC.

The chain has TRBV7-2 and TRBJ2-7; D is unclear. The CDR3 loop spans 17 amino acids. Trimming stripped 5 bases from V and 0 bases from J, with 20 bases between. Germline CDR1 SGHTA, CDR2 FQGNSA. CDR3 DNA: TGTGCCAGCAGCATCCTGGGGATTGCACCGCTCTCCTACGAGCAGTACTTC. Translated: CASSILGIAPLSYEQYF.

This clone was found once. This chain connects TRBV12-2 to TRBJ2-7; no check of the table's D call, TRBD2, against the DNA was made. TRBV12-2 is a pseudogene. The CDR3 runs to 16 residues. The CDR3 nucleotides are TGTGCAAGTCGCCCGACTAGCGGGAGGTCATCCTACGAGCAGTACTTC. Its protein is CASRPTSGRSSYEQYF.

For this clone: Mismatch with germline at one junction end may stem from a read error. V and J are TRBV7-7 and TRBJ2-7; TRBD2 matches at 7 bases. The germline CDR1 and CDR2 sequences are SSHAT and FNYEAQ (reference sequence). This CDR3 is 15 amino acids long. The CDR3 spells CASRFPGLMPCEQYF. Here the CDR3 DNA reads TGTGCTAGCAGATTTCCGGGACTAATGCCCTGCGAGCAGTACTTC.

This clone appeared once. The genes are TRBV6-1 and TRBJ2-1; D unresolved. Trimming left V 4 bases short and J 0 bases short, with 10 bases between. The germline V gene has CDR1 MNHNS and CDR2 SASEGT. This CDR3 is 15 amino acids long. This CDR3 reads CASSVHIDSYNEQFF. In DNA form, the CDR3 reads TGTGCCAGCAGTGTTCATATCGACTCCTACAATGAGCAGTTCTTC.